The clone carrying this T cell receptor (beta chain) was counted many times. Antigen: not known. Germline V gene lookup returns CDR1 GTSNPN and CDR2 SVGIG (reference sequence). V shed 0 bases and J shed 4 bases, with 13 bases lying between them. CDR3 size: 15 residues. Among the patients, none had received any treatment before thyroid surgery. The data originate from a study of metastatic and nonmetastatic thyroid tumors. In the study overall: Samples came from malignant and benign thyroid patients, and repertoires were compared across blood and tumor or nodule tissue. Study-wide findings and caveats: Significantly higher TCR beta diversity was reportedly seen in malignant thyroid tumors than benign nodules, in blood and tumor.

Authors' methods: In papillary thyroid cancer, a distant-metastasis classifier was built using CDR3 differences across clinicopathological groups. TCRdb re-processed the PCR reads through MiXCR. None of the V and J calls come from the authors' own analysis; TCRdb made them. The data show tens of thousands of clones, roughly a sixth seen once. The chain uses TRBV30 and TRBJ2-1; possibly TRBD2 for D (7 bases). This TCR was sampled from a female donor with papillary thyroid cancer or a benign thyroid nodule (not recorded which). Some clones in this sample may be carry-over from other donors' samples. Sequenced input: blood. In nucleotides, the CDR3 is TGTGCCTGGAGTGTAAGGGGGAGGGTTTACAATGAGCAGTTCTTC. This translates into CAWSVRGRVYNEQFF.